This TCR beta chain was sequenced in a study of blood T cell repertoires in COVID-19. Some clones are missing from TCRdb's copy, which holds only in-frame ones; the method was immunoSEQ multiplex PCR. The sample shows some 150,000 clones, around 84% of them seen only once. The CDR3 runs 14 residues. In germline, CDR1 is LGHNA, CDR2 YSLEER. With V trimmed by 4 bases and J by 6 bases, 8 bases remained unmatched. Material for sequencing was PBMCs or T cells enriched from blood (not recorded which). The V and J genes are TRBV4-3 and TRBJ2-7; TRBD1 matches 8 bases. The source is a woman between 45 and 65 years old who had been exposed to COVID-19. The CDR3 bases are TGCGCCAGCAGCCTCCGGGACAGGCGGACCGAGCAGTACTTC. Translating gives CASSLRDRRTEQYF.